Listed below are T cell receptor beta chains from one sample, sequenced in a study of molecular identifiers for immune sequencing clone quantification. TCRdb fed the PCR reads into MiXCR, producing one record per CDR3 protein. The sample records 85,000 to 120,000 distinct CDR3 sequences, less than 35% being singletons. Sample: naive CD8+ T cells from blood, with Jurkat cell RNA spiked in. The receptors were gathered from a human donor in good health. Some libraries in this study had Jurkat cell RNA spiked in. CDR3s include the opening cysteine and the closing phenylalanine or tryptophan. The D gene is left open where the match is weak. Size values are once, few and many counts, or a class for expanded clones, and some rows have none.

j_call: TRBJ1-1; v_call: TRBV9; d_call: NA; clone_size: NA; cdr3_nt: TGTGCCAGCAGCGTAGAACCGGAAGACACTGAAGCTTTCTTT; cdr3_aa: CASSVEPEDTEAFF
j_call: TRBJ2-7; v_call: TRBV6-5; d_call: NA; clone_size: NA; cdr3_nt: TGTGCCAGCAGTTACTCGACTAGGTACGAGCAGTACTTC; cdr3_aa: CASSYSTRYEQYF
j_call: TRBJ2-3; v_call: TRBV28; d_call: TRBD2; clone_size: many; cdr3_nt: TGTGCCAGTATGTCGACTAGCCTATCCACAGATACGCAGTATTTT; cdr3_aa: CASMSTSLSTDTQYF
j_call: TRBJ2-1; v_call: TRBV19; d_call: NA; clone_size: few; cdr3_nt: TGTGCCAGTAGCCCCCTTGGGTCACTGCTGTACTACAATGAGCAGTTCTTC; cdr3_aa: CASSPLGSLLYYNEQFF
j_call: TRBJ1-4; v_call: TRBV4-3; d_call: NA; clone_size: few; cdr3_nt: TGCGCCAGCAGCCGAGATGGGTTTTCTAATGAAAAACTGTTTTTT; cdr3_aa: CASSRDGFSNEKLFF
j_call: TRBJ2-3; v_call: TRBV12-3/TRBV12-4; d_call: NA; clone_size: NA; cdr3_nt: TGTGCCAGCAGTTTAAAGGGGCTAGGCACAGATACGCAGTATTTT; cdr3_aa: CASSLKGLGTDTQYF
j_call: TRBJ1-2; v_call: TRBV6-2/TRBV6-3; d_call: TRBD1; clone_size: once; cdr3_nt: TGTGCCAGCAGTTACTCAGGACAGGACTATGGCCACACCTTC; cdr3_aa: CASSYSGQDYGHTF
j_call: TRBJ1-6; v_call: TRBV28; d_call: NA; clone_size: NA; cdr3_nt: TGTGCCAGCAGTTTCGGGGCAGCTAATTCACCCCTCCACTTT; cdr3_aa: CASSFGAANSPLHF
j_call: TRBJ1-1; v_call: TRBV27; d_call: NA; clone_size: NA; cdr3_nt: TGTGCCAGCAGTTTAGGGAGCGGGGTTGGCACTGAAGCTTTCTTT; cdr3_aa: CASSLGSGVGTEAFF
j_call: TRBJ2-3; v_call: TRBV29-1; d_call: NA; clone_size: NA; cdr3_nt: TGCAGCGTTGCCCCGGGACTCACGGCCCCAGATACGCAGTATTTT; cdr3_aa: CSVAPGLTAPDTQYF
j_call: TRBJ1-1; v_call: TRBV12-3/TRBV12-4; d_call: NA; clone_size: many; cdr3_nt: TGTGCCAGCAGTGACGACCTAAGGGAGGGCGGCACTGAAGCTTTCTTT; cdr3_aa: CASSDDLREGGTEAFF
j_call: TRBJ2-4; v_call: TRBV4-2; d_call: TRBD2; clone_size: few; cdr3_nt: TGTGCCAGCAGCCAAGAGGGACTAGCGACGGCCAAAAACATTCAGTACTTC; cdr3_aa: CASSQEGLATAKNIQYF
j_call: TRBJ2-7; v_call: TRBV10-2; d_call: NA; clone_size: NA; cdr3_nt: TGCGCCAGCAGTGAGTTGAACGAGCAGTACTTC; cdr3_aa: CASSELNEQYF
j_call: TRBJ2-2; v_call: TRBV4-3; d_call: TRBD2; clone_size: few; cdr3_nt: TGCGCCAGCAGCCAAGATTGGGCTAGCGGGAGTCTCAACACCGGGGAGCTGTTTTTT; cdr3_aa: CASSQDWASGSLNTGELFF
j_call: TRBJ2-1; v_call: TRBV19; d_call: NA; clone_size: few; cdr3_nt: TGTGCCAGTAGTACAGCCCTCTCCAATGAGCAGTTCTTC; cdr3_aa: CASSTALSNEQFF
j_call: TRBJ2-7; v_call: TRBV14; d_call: NA; clone_size: few; cdr3_nt: TGTGCCAGCAGCCAGCCTAGGGGGTACGAGCAGTACTTC; cdr3_aa: CASSQPRGYEQYF
j_call: TRBJ2-7; v_call: TRBV4-1; d_call: NA; clone_size: few; cdr3_nt: TGCGCCAGCAGCCAAGGTGCCAGGGATTATCCCTACGAGCAGTACTTC; cdr3_aa: CASSQGARDYPYEQYF
j_call: TRBJ1-4; v_call: TRBV7-2; d_call: NA; clone_size: NA; cdr3_nt: TGTGCCAGCAGCCCCTCTCTACAGAGTAATGAAAAACTGTTTTTT; cdr3_aa: CASSPSLQSNEKLFF
j_call: TRBJ2-1; v_call: TRBV6-5; d_call: NA; clone_size: NA; cdr3_nt: TGTGCCAGCATGGAGGGAGGTAATTGGGTCTACAACGAGCAGTCCTTC; cdr3_aa: CASMEGGNWVYNEQSF
j_call: TRBJ2-7; v_call: TRBV5-1; d_call: NA; clone_size: few; cdr3_nt: TGCGCCAGCAGCCCAGGGACCTACGAGCAGTACTTC; cdr3_aa: CASSPGTYEQYF
j_call: TRBJ2-1; v_call: TRBV28; d_call: NA; clone_size: NA; cdr3_nt: TGTGCCAGCAGTTTATATGGGGAACTGATCAACAATGAGCAGTTCTTC; cdr3_aa: CASSLYGELINNEQFF
j_call: TRBJ2-2; v_call: TRBV9; d_call: NA; clone_size: few; cdr3_nt: TGTGCCAGCAGCGTAGCGGCGGGCGATAGGCGTACCGGGGAGCTGTTTTTT; cdr3_aa: CASSVAAGDRRTGELFF
j_call: TRBJ2-7; v_call: TRBV5-1; d_call: TRBD1; clone_size: NA; cdr3_nt: TGCGCCAGCAGCTGGACAACCGGACAGGGGTACACCTACGAGCAGTACTTC; cdr3_aa: CASSWTTGQGYTYEQYF
j_call: TRBJ2-5; v_call: TRBV13; d_call: TRBD2; clone_size: NA; cdr3_nt: TGTGCCAGCAGCTGGGGGACTAGCGGACAAGAGACCCAGTACTTC; cdr3_aa: CASSWGTSGQETQYF
j_call: TRBJ2-5; v_call: TRBV11-1; d_call: NA; clone_size: NA; cdr3_nt: TGTGCCAGCAGCCAGGATCCAGAGGGGGAAGGGACCCAGTACTTC; cdr3_aa: CASSQDPEGEGTQYF
j_call: TRBJ2-7; v_call: TRBV13; d_call: TRBD2; clone_size: NA; cdr3_nt: TGTGCCAGCAGCTTAGGACTAGCGGGGGTGAGGGAGCAGTACTTC; cdr3_aa: CASSLGLAGVREQYF
j_call: TRBJ1-1; v_call: TRBV19; d_call: NA; clone_size: few; cdr3_nt: TGTGCCAGTCGGATGACGGATGAAGCTTTCTTT; cdr3_aa: CASRMTDEAFF
j_call: TRBJ2-7; v_call: TRBV20-1; d_call: NA; clone_size: many; cdr3_nt: TGCAGTGCTCGAGATTACGAGCAGTACTTC; cdr3_aa: CSARDYEQYF
j_call: TRBJ2-6; v_call: TRBV27; d_call: NA; clone_size: many; cdr3_nt: TGTGCCAGCAGCTCCGGGGCCAACGTCCTGACTTTC; cdr3_aa: CASSSGANVLTF
j_call: TRBJ1-2; v_call: TRBV20-1; d_call: NA; clone_size: few; cdr3_nt: TGCAGTGCAGTTGGCTATGGCTACACCTTC; cdr3_aa: CSAVGYGYTF
j_call: TRBJ2-1; v_call: TRBV4-1; d_call: NA; clone_size: NA; cdr3_nt: TGCGCCGGCAGCCAAGATCCGGATGAGCAGTTCTTC; cdr3_aa: CAGSQDPDEQFF
j_call: TRBJ2-7; v_call: TRBV7-8; d_call: NA; clone_size: NA; cdr3_nt: TGTGCCAGCAGCTTGCGAATGAGCTCCTACGAACAGTACTTC; cdr3_aa: CASSLRMSSYEQYF
j_call: TRBJ2-3; v_call: TRBV11-3; d_call: NA; clone_size: few; cdr3_nt: TGTGCCAGCAGCGAAGGAAGCACAGATACGCAGTATTTT; cdr3_aa: CASSEGSTDTQYF
j_call: TRBJ2-1; v_call: TRBV7-9; d_call: NA; clone_size: few; cdr3_nt: TGTGCCAGCAGCTTGGGTCCGAAGGACAATGAGCAGTTCTTC; cdr3_aa: CASSLGPKDNEQFF
j_call: TRBJ2-3; v_call: TRBV7-2; d_call: TRBD1; clone_size: NA; cdr3_nt: TGTGCCAGCAGCTTAACCGCTTACAGGGGAAGGGCGACAGATACGCAGAAATTT; cdr3_aa: CASSLTAYRGRATDTQKF
j_call: TRBJ2-3; v_call: TRBV20-1; d_call: NA; clone_size: NA; cdr3_nt: TGCAGTGCTAGAGAGGGGGTATACAGCCCAGATACGCAGTATTTT; cdr3_aa: CSAREGVYSPDTQYF
j_call: TRBJ1-1; v_call: TRBV20-1; d_call: NA; clone_size: few; cdr3_nt: TGCAGTGCTAGACAGGGGAGGGGGGCTTTCTTT; cdr3_aa: CSARQGRGAFF
j_call: TRBJ1-1; v_call: TRBV9; d_call: NA; clone_size: many; cdr3_nt: TGTGCCAGCAGCGTAGAGTTAAACACTGAAGCTTTCTTT; cdr3_aa: CASSVELNTEAFF
j_call: TRBJ2-2; v_call: TRBV7-3; d_call: NA; clone_size: many; cdr3_nt: TGTGCCAGCAGCTTAGGCACCGGGGAGCTGTTTTTT; cdr3_aa: CASSLGTGELFF
j_call: TRBJ1-2; v_call: TRBV7-9; d_call: NA; clone_size: NA; cdr3_nt: TGTGCCAGCAGCTCATCTATGGACTATGGCTACACCTTC; cdr3_aa: CASSSSMDYGYTF
j_call: TRBJ1-1; v_call: TRBV11-3; d_call: NA; clone_size: many; cdr3_nt: TGTGCCAGCAGCTTAGATTGGGGAGAAATGAACACTGAAGCTTTCTTT; cdr3_aa: CASSLDWGEMNTEAFF
j_call: TRBJ1-2; v_call: TRBV19; d_call: NA; clone_size: NA; cdr3_nt: TGTGCCAGTAGTATAGGGGTTGGCTACACCTTC; cdr3_aa: CASSIGVGYTF
j_call: TRBJ2-3; v_call: TRBV28; d_call: NA; clone_size: many; cdr3_nt: TGTGCCAGCAGTTTAATCCGGGTTGAGCTCACAGATACGCAGTATTTT; cdr3_aa: CASSLIRVELTDTQYF
j_call: TRBJ2-2; v_call: TRBV5-6; d_call: NA; clone_size: many; cdr3_nt: TGTGCCAGCAGCCCAGCTCTACAGGGTTTCACCGGGGAGCTGTTTTTT; cdr3_aa: CASSPALQGFTGELFF
j_call: TRBJ2-6; v_call: TRBV4-1; d_call: NA; clone_size: NA; cdr3_nt: TGCGCCAGCAGCCAAGGTCTCGGGGCTGGGGCCACCGTCCTGACTTTC; cdr3_aa: CASSQGLGAGATVLTF
j_call: TRBJ2-3; v_call: TRBV18; d_call: NA; clone_size: NA; cdr3_nt: TGTGCCAGCTCACCTCCCGGGTATGGAGGGAGAGGAGATACGCAGTATTTT; cdr3_aa: CASSPPGYGGRGDTQYF
j_call: TRBJ2-4; v_call: TRBV6-2/TRBV6-3; d_call: NA; clone_size: few; cdr3_nt: TGTGCCAGCAGTTACTCCGTAGTAAAAAACATTCAGTACTTC; cdr3_aa: CASSYSVVKNIQYF
j_call: TRBJ2-3; v_call: TRBV28; d_call: TRBD2; clone_size: once; cdr3_nt: TGTGCCAGCAGTTTATTGGTCGGGAGGGGATACACAGAAACGCAGTATTTT; cdr3_aa: CASSLLVGRGYTETQYF
j_call: TRBJ2-5; v_call: TRBV2; d_call: TRBD1; clone_size: few; cdr3_nt: TGTGCCAGTGGAGCCACCCGGGACAGGGTTTATGTGCTGGAGACCCAGTACTTC; cdr3_aa: CASGATRDRVYVLETQYF
j_call: TRBJ2-2; v_call: TRBV6-1; d_call: NA; clone_size: NA; cdr3_nt: TGTGCCAGCACCCCCACGGGGAGCCCGAACACCGGGGAGCTGTTTTTT; cdr3_aa: CASTPTGSPNTGELFF
j_call: TRBJ2-7; v_call: TRBV19; d_call: NA; clone_size: NA; cdr3_nt: TGTGCCAGTAGTATCGTACATGGACGGGGGGCCGACGAGCAGTACTTC; cdr3_aa: CASSIVHGRGADEQYF